This T cell receptor (beta chain) originates from a study of siplizumab effects on memory and regulatory T cells. Produced via immunoSEQ multiplex PCR; TCRdb's table is partial and in-frame only. The data show 110,000 or so clones, about 94% seen once. The receptor's source is a human donor in good health. Sequencing used non-Treg CD4+ T cells sorted from blood.

CDR3: CASSDGGGEETQYF. In nucleotides, the CDR3 is TGTGCCAGCAGTGACGGCGGGGGGGAAGAGACCCAGTACTTC. The chain uses TRBV6-1 and TRBJ2-5; 9 nucleotides match TRBD2. The CDR3 consists of 14 residues. Germline CDR1 and CDR2: MNHNS and SASEGT. The ends lost 3 bases at V and 3 bases at J; junction bases unmatched: 2.